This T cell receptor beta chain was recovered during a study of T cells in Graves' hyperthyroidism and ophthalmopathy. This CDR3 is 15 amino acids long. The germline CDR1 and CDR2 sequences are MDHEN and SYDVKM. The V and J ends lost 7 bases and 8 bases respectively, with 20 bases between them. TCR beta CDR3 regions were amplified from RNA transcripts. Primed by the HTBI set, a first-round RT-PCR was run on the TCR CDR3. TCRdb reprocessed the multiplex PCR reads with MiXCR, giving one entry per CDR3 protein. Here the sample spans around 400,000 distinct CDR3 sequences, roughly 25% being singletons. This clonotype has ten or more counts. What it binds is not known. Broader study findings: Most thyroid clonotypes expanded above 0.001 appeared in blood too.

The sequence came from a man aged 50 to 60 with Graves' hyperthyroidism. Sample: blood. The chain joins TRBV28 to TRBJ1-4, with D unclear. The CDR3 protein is CASTKMVSPREKLFF. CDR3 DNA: TGTGCCAGCACCAAGATGGTATCCCCTCGCGAAAAACTGTTTTTT.